The 17 T cell receptor beta chains presented below share a single source sample, sequenced in a study of tumor-infiltrating lymphocytes in primary liver carcinoma. Out of unsorted whole blood came the blood RNA, and germline DNA was extracted as well. Starting from roughly 540 ng of total RNA, TCR beta cDNA was produced with a primer in the constant region. Slightly modified ARM-PCR served as the procedure for the TCR beta libraries. These libraries came from three rounds of nested multiplex PCR. TRBV1-TRBV30 forward primers paired with a C-beta reverse primer drove the first two PCR rounds, approximately 11 cycles each. Each CDR3 protein is one row after TCRdb ran MiXCR on the multiplex PCR reads. The sample has about 320,000 distinct CDR3 sequences, about 60% seen once. Sequences were obtained from peripheral blood. The origin of the receptors is a man aged 40-49 years with primary liver carcinoma and hepatitis B virus infection.

With regard to this clonotype: This may stem from a read error, because a much larger clone lies one nucleotide away. This chain uses TRBV6-5 with TRBJ2-3, with TRBD2 matching over 7 bases. V gave up 0 bases and J gave up 5 bases; unmatched junction bases: 8. CDR1 and CDR2 (germline): MNHEY, SVGAGI. There are 16 residues in the CDR3. CDR3 protein: CASSYSATSRKDTQYF. The CDR3 nucleotides read TGTGCCAGCAGTTACTCGGCGACTAGCAGGAAAGATACGCAGTATTTT.

To note about this clonotype: This sequence may be a read error, since a much larger clone differs from it by one base. The V and J genes are TRBV5-1 and TRBJ2-7; 7 bases are shared with TRBD1. The CDR3 consists of 14 residues. Germline V gene sequence: CDR1 SGHRS, CDR2 YFSETQ. This CDR3 reads CSSSRQQGINEQYF. CDR3 bases: TGCTCCAGCAGCCGGCAACAGGGGATCAACGAGCAGTACTTC.

With respect to this clonotype: At one boundary the junction diverges from the germline segment, which might be a read error. This chain joins TRBV5-6 and TRBJ2-1; D is possibly TRBD1 or TRBD2 (6 bases each). The length of the CDR3 is 15 residues. CDR1 is SGHDT, CDR2 YYEEEE, per germline. In DNA form, the CDR3 reads TGTGCCAGCAGCTTGCTAGTGGAGGGACACAATGGGCAGTTCTTC. Translated, it gives CASSLLVEGHNGQFF.

Points on this clonotype: A much larger clone is a single base away; this may be a read error. The chain carries TRBV29-1 and TRBJ2-5, with TRBD1 matching 11 bases. Germline V gene sequence: CDR1 SQVTM, CDR2 ANQGSEA. The CDR3 contains 15 residues. Here the CDR3 reads CGVGGTGGFLETQYF. CDR3 DNA: TGCGGCGTTGGGGGGACAGGGGGTTTCCTGGAGACCCAGTACTTC.

With regard to this clonotype: A much larger clone sits a single nucleotide away, making a read error possible. V is TRBV5-4 and J is TRBJ1-2; D remains ambiguous. Trimming shortened V by 0 bases and J by 3 bases, and 9 bases separated the two germline ends. CDR1 and CDR2 from the germline V gene are SGHNT and YYREEE (reference sequence). The CDR3 is made up of 14 amino acids. In DNA, the CDR3 is TGTGCCAGCAGCTTGGGGCGAAGAGACTATGGCTACACCTTC. This codes for CASSLGRRDYGYTF.

This sequence joins TRBV7-9 and TRBJ2-5; tentative D call: TRBD2 (5 bases). The CDR3 consists of 13 residues. Germline loops: CDR1 SEHNR, CDR2 FQNEAQ (reference sequence). V was clipped by 11 bases and J by 7 bases, with 20 bases between them. This CDR3 is CAWEIGLLGTQYF. CDR3 nucleotides: TGTGCCTGGGAGATCGGGTTGCTCGGGACCCAGTACTTC.

Note on this clonotype: A much larger clonotype is one base distant, so this may be a read error. The CDR3 region is CASNRGTSAHEQYF. The CDR3 coding sequence is TGTGCCAGCAACCGCGGGACTAGCGCCCACGAGCAGTACTTC. The chain joins TRBV6-1 to TRBJ2-7, with TRBD2 matching 10 bases. Germline V gene sequence: CDR1 MNHNS, CDR2 SASEGT. V shed 7 bases, J shed 5 bases, and the junction held 8 bases outside the gene matches. The CDR3 totals 14 residues.

This clonotype was recorded at least ten times. The chain employs TRBV4-3 and TRBJ2-7, with 11 bases that match TRBD2. After removal of 2 bases from V and 3 bases from J, the junction contained 3 bases not matched to a gene. Germline CDR1 reads LGHNA; CDR2 reads YSLEER. The CDR3 extends over 15 amino acids. CDR3 DNA sequence: TGCGCCAGCAGCCAAACAACTAGCGGGAGCTACGAGCAGTACTTC. It specifies CASSQTTSGSYEQYF.

In its sample, this clonotype was seen once. V gene TRBV29-1 combines with J gene TRBJ2-6; D not resolved. Looked up from germline, CDR1 is SQVTM and CDR2 is ANQGSEA. The ends were cut back, 4 bases at V and 8 bases at J, with 9 bases in the middle. The CDR3 has 12 amino acids. The CDR3 reads CSVVFRTNVLTF. The CDR3, as DNA: TGCAGCGTTGTTTTTAGGACCAACGTCCTGACTTTC.

Concerning this clonotype: A read error is likely, as this CDR3 ends without the conserved phenylalanine or tryptophan. V usage is TRBV24-1 and J usage is TRBJ2-3; D is undetermined. The CDR3 contains 13 residues. Germline assignment: CDR1 KGHDR and CDR2 SFDVKD. In nucleotides, the CDR3 is TGTGCCACCTGTGACCCTCAGACAGATACGCAGTATCTT. Protein sequence: CATCDPQTDTQYL.

As for this clonotype: The CDR3 end shows no conserved phenylalanine or tryptophan, and so a read error is likely. V and J are TRBV12-5 and TRBJ2-1, with 14 bases fitting TRBD2. Trimming removed 5 bases from V and 6 bases from J; junction bases left unmatched: 9. Germline-derived CDR1 and CDR2 are LGHNT and FRNRAP. The CDR3 is made up of 17 amino acids. The CDR3 loop reads CASGLGTSGRGRNEQFL. DNA for the CDR3: TGTGCTAGTGGTCTCGGGACTAGCGGGAGAGGTCGCAATGAGCAGTTCCTC.

This clonotype was observed a handful of times. A junction end diverges from the germline sequence, so it may reflect a read error. The chain combines TRBV11-1 with TRBJ2-4, with 11 bases lining up with TRBD2. The CDR3 length is 17 residues. The V gene's germline CDR1 is SGHAT and CDR2 FQDESV (reference sequence). The CDR3 region is CASSFPETSGAKNIQCF. As DNA, the CDR3 is TGTGCCAGCAGCTTTCCCGAGACTAGCGGGGCCAAAAACATTCAGTGCTTC.

A few counts support this clonotype. The genes are TRBV5-1 and TRBJ1-5; D possibly corresponds to TRBD1 (5 bases). This CDR3 is built from 16 residues. Germline V gives CDR1 SGHRS, CDR2 YFSETQ. V was trimmed by 4 bases and J by 2 bases, leaving 16 bases between them. The CDR3, as DNA: TGCGCCAGCAGCCCCCTCCCGGGGGGGGGCAATCAGCCCCAGCATTTT. Amino acid sequence: CASSPLPGGGNQPQHF.

On this clonotype: The junction and the germline gene differ at one end; a read error may be behind it. The V and J genes are TRBV11-2 and TRBJ2-1; D is ambiguous. Per germline, CDR1 SGHAT and CDR2 FQNNGV. The CDR3 covers 12 residues. CDR3 sequence: CASSLTFNEQVF. In nucleotides, the CDR3 is TGTGCCAGCAGCTTGACTTTTAATGAGCAGGTCTTC.

Concerning this clonotype itself: Just one base apart from a much larger clone, this may be a read error. V and J are TRBV12-3 or TRBV12-4 and TRBJ1-5, with unresolved D. The J call could be wrong; TRBJ2-3 is a better fit for the DNA end. The CDR3 covers 12 residues. The CDR3: CASSFEVQPQYF. DNA of the CDR3: TGTGCCAGCAGTTTCGAGGTTCAGCCCCAGTATTTT.

For this clonotype: A much more abundant neighbour one base away suggests this may be a read error. V usage is TRBV10-3 and J usage is TRBJ1-1; D is unclear. Looked up from germline, CDR1 is ENHRY and CDR2 is SYGVKD. This CDR3 is built from 15 residues. In DNA, the CDR3 is TGTGCCATCAGTGAGCCCAATTACGGGAACACTGAAACTTTCTTT. Its translation: CAISEPNYGNTETFF.

Note on this clonotype: The junction departs from germline at one end; a sequencing error may be responsible. The chain links TRBV28 to TRBJ1-2; 10 bases are shared with TRBD1. This CDR3 comprises 14 residues. Germline V gene data show CDR1 as MDHEN and CDR2 as SYDVKM. The DNA for the CDR3 is TGTGCCAGCAGTAGCTTTCCCGTGACAGGGGGCGGCGTCTTC. Protein sequence: CASSSFPVTGGGVF.